The 19 T cell receptor beta chains below all came from one sample that was sequenced in a study of OX40 agonist ivuxolimab in advanced cancers. The protocol was immunoSEQ multiplex PCR, while the TCRdb copy is restricted to in-frame clones and leaves out a portion. The sample records about 23,000 clones, around 84% being singletons. The sequences come from CD4+ or CD8+ T cells sorted from blood, collected in a trial of the OX40 agonist ivuxolimab. These receptors all stem from an adult with an advanced solid tumor such as melanoma, head and neck, liver or kidney cancer.

This chain connects TRBV29-1 to TRBJ1-2; no definite D call. Germline assignment: CDR1 SQVTM and CDR2 ANQGSEA. The CDR3 runs to 12 residues. V was trimmed by 0 bases and J by 5 bases, leaving 7 bases between them. The CDR3 is CSVEENSYGYTF. DNA for the CDR3: TGCAGCGTTGAAGAAAACAGTTATGGCTACACCTTC.

In its sample, this clone was seen once. V usage is TRBV7-2 and J usage is TRBJ1-1, with a weak D call TRBD1 (5 bases). V dropped 5 bases and J dropped 2 bases, with 15 bases sitting between them. This CDR3 is 15 amino acids long. Germline V gene sequence: CDR1 SGHTA, CDR2 FQGNSA. The CDR3 is CASSPGVERNTEAFF. The CDR3 DNA reads TGTGCCAGCAGCCCGGGGGTAGAGCGAAACACTGAAGCTTTCTTT. Using reference TRBV7-2 and TRBJ1-1 for the parts outside the CDR3, the full variable domain is GAGVSQSPSNKVTEKGKDVELRCDPISGHTALYWYRQSLGQGLEFLIYFQGNSAPDKSGLPSDRFSAERTGGSVSTLTIQRTQQEDSAVYLCASSPGVERNTEAFFGQGTRLTVV.

The J gene is TRBJ2-7, the V gene TRBV25-1; the D gene is possibly TRBD1 (5 bases). V was pared by 4 bases and J by 7 bases, with 11 bases between. The germline CDR1 and CDR2 sequences are MGHDK and SYGVNS. This CDR3 spans 12 amino acids. The CDR3 loop reads CASSVGLGEQYF. The CDR3 nucleotides read TGTGCCAGCAGTGTGGGGCTTGGGGAGCAGTACTTC.

This clone was picked up one time. The genes are TRBV25-1 and TRBJ1-4; D remains unclear. Germline CDR1 reads MGHDK; CDR2 reads SYGVNS. The CDR3 is 12 amino acids. Trimming took 7 bases from V and 6 from J, leaving 9 bases between them. The CDR3 is CASMRFYEKLFF. CDR3 in DNA: TGTGCCAGCATGCGTTTCTATGAAAAACTGTTTTTT.

In its sample, this clone was seen a few times. This sequence joins TRBV27 and TRBJ2-2; D is ambiguous. The CDR3 is made up of 13 amino acids. V lost 6 bases to trimming and J lost 3 bases, with 8 bases between them. Looked up from germline, CDR1 is MNHEY and CDR2 is SMNVEV (reference sequence). CDR3 DNA sequence: TGTGCCAGCAGCCGTACATACACCGGGGAGCTGTTTTTT. Protein sequence: CASSRTYTGELFF.

For the CDR3, the DNA is TGTGCCAGCAGCCAGACAGGGTTTGGCACTGAAGCTTTCTTT. Residues: CASSQTGFGTEAFF. This chain connects TRBV6-1 to TRBJ1-1; TRBD1 agrees at 7 bases. The CDR3 length is 14 residues. The junction had 8 bases not matched to a gene; V was cut back by 6 bases and J by 4 bases. CDR1 is MNHNS and CDR2 is SASEGT in the germline V gene.

This clone has a single count. The J gene is TRBJ1-6, the V gene TRBV4-3; weak D call: TRBD1 (5 bases). The CDR3 has 16 amino acids. Germline lookup yields CDR1 LGHNA and CDR2 YSLEER. Trimming took 1 base from V and 4 from J, leaving 11 bases between them. CDR3 amino acids: CASSQAASGYNSPLHF. The CDR3 DNA sequence: TGCGCCAGCAGCCAAGCCGCGTCAGGGTATAATTCACCCCTCCACTTT.

The CDR3, as DNA: TGTGCCAGCAGTGAATATCGTCCTAGCGGGGGGGAAGATACGCAGTATTTT. Amino acid sequence: CASSEYRPSGGEDTQYF. The rearrangement links TRBV25-1 to TRBJ2-3, with 12 bases matching TRBD2. Germline V gene lookup returns CDR1 MGHDK and CDR2 SYGVNS. This CDR3 has 17 amino acids. The trim removed 0 bases at V and 5 bases at J, leaving 6 bases unmatched.

The chain has TRBV9 and TRBJ2-5; TRBD1 matches at 7 bases. This CDR3 spans 17 amino acids. CDR1 SGDLS and CDR2 YYNGEE come from the germline V gene. The V segment lost 0 bases and the J segment 4 bases; nucleotides outside the gene matches: 12. The CDR3 bases are TGTGCCAGCAGCGTAGCTACCGACAGGGTATGGGGAGAGACCCAGTACTTC. This gives the protein CASSVATDRVWGETQYF.

The rearrangement links TRBV13 to TRBJ2-7; D call uncertain. The CDR3 extends over 13 amino acids. V lost 1 base and J lost 5, with 9 bases in between. The germline V gene has CDR1 PRHDT and CDR2 FYEKMQ (reference sequence). The CDR3 sequence: CASSLAPSNEQYF. The CDR3 DNA follows: TGTGCCAGCAGCTTAGCCCCCAGCAACGAGCAGTACTTC.

This clone was seen more than once but under ten times. This chain connects TRBV15 to TRBJ1-1; TRBD1 matches at 8 bases. With 3 bases clipped from V and 6 bases from J, the junction kept 6 bases outside the gene matches. The CDR3 covers 14 residues. CDR1 LNHNV and CDR2 YYDKDF come from the germline V gene (reference sequence). CDR3 sequence reads: CATSSLGQGAEAFF. The CDR3 bases are TGTGCCACCAGCAGCTTAGGACAGGGCGCTGAAGCTTTCTTT.

V gene TRBV27 combines with J gene TRBJ1-3, with 7 nucleotides matching TRBD1. The germline CDR1 and CDR2 sequences are MNHEY and SMNVEV (reference sequence). This CDR3 is 14 amino acids long. J was trimmed by 4 bases and V by 0 bases; bases with no gene match: 0. CDR3 region: CASSLSGQGNTIYF. CDR3 coding DNA: TGTGCCAGCAGTTTATCGGGACAGGGAAACACCATATATTTT.

This chain uses TRBV6-6 with TRBJ1-5; D remains ambiguous. CDR3 length: 11 residues. Trimming took 8 bases from V and 7 from J, leaving 9 bases between them. Looked up from germline, CDR1 is MNHNY and CDR2 is SVGAGI (reference sequence). The DNA of the CDR3 is TGTGCCAGCGGGGTAGGGCAGCCCCAGCATTTT. It is translated as CASGVGQPQHF.

The rearrangement joins TRBV19 to TRBJ2-7, with 8 bases identical to TRBD1. Germline CDR1 is LNHDA and CDR2 is SQIVND (reference sequence). J was trimmed by 2 bases and V by 6 bases; bases with no gene match: 12. The CDR3 has 16 amino acids. The CDR3 here is CASRARNRGSTYEQYF. Written as DNA, the CDR3 is TGTGCCAGTAGGGCAAGGAACAGGGGGTCAACCTACGAGCAGTACTTC.

V and J are TRBV9 and TRBJ1-6, with D tentatively TRBD1 (6 bases). The V end was cut by 6 bases, the J end by 8 bases, with 15 bases between. Germline V lookup: CDR1 SGDLS, CDR2 YYNGEE. The CDR3 totals 14 residues. CDR3 protein: CASTQGPDDSPLHF. The CDR3 DNA sequence: TGTGCCAGCACCCAGGGGCCGGACGATTCACCCCTCCACTTT. The whole variable domain, remainder taken from reference TRBV9 and TRBJ1-6, is DSGVTQTPKHLITATGQRVTLRCSPRSGDLSVYWYQQSLDQGLQFLIQYYNGEERAKGNILERFSAQQFPDLHSELNLSSLELGDSALYFCASTQGPDDSPLHFGNGTRLTVT.

The V call is TRBV6-1, the J call TRBJ2-1, with 7 bases fitting TRBD2. The length of the CDR3 is 11 residues. The V and J ends lost 7 bases and 10 bases, in that order; junction bases with no gene match: 4. Germline CDR1 MNHNS, CDR2 SASEGT. Written as DNA, the CDR3 is TGTGCCAGCACCAGGCGGGGGGAGCAGTTCTTC. Translated: CASTRRGEQFF.

This chain connects TRBV7-9 to TRBJ2-2; no clear D. The CDR3 loop spans 12 amino acids. CDR1 and CDR2 (germline): SEHNR, FQNEAQ (reference sequence). Trimming took off 4 bases at V and 5 bases at J, with 5 bases between the two ends. CDR3 residues: CASSSLTGELFF. CDR3 nucleotides: TGTGCCAGCAGCTCATTAACCGGGGAGCTGTTTTTT.

This chain uses TRBV11-2 with TRBJ2-5; D is tentatively TRBD1 or TRBD2 (5 bases each). The CDR3 totals 16 residues. The V gene lost 3 bases and the J gene lost 1 base, with 15 bases spanning the gap. The germline V gene has CDR1 SGHAT and CDR2 FQNNGV. The CDR3 DNA follows: TGTGCCAGCAGCTTCCCCCGGGGCGCTGCCCAAGAGACCCAGTACTTC. Translation gives CASSFPRGAAQETQYF.

The table lists this clone with a few counts. V usage is TRBV7-2 and J usage is TRBJ1-1; no reliable D call. Per the germline V gene, CDR1 is SGHTA and CDR2 is FQGNSA. With 4 bases removed from V and 6 bases from J, the gap between germline ends came to 6 bases. The CDR3 has 11 residues. For the CDR3, the DNA is TGTGCCAGCAGCTCCACCCCTGAAGCTTTCTTT. Translation gives CASSSTPEAFF.